The 25 T cell receptor beta chains listed next were all sequenced from one sample in a study of T cells in Graves' hyperthyroidism and ophthalmopathy. Amplified TCR beta CDR3 regions derived from RNA transcripts. HTBI primers were the set used in a first-round RT-PCR of the TCR CDR3. One entry per CDR3 protein results from TCRdb running MiXCR on the multiplex PCR reads. Here the sample spans approximately 330,000 distinct CDR3 sequences, around a fifth being singletons. Sequenced: blood. Receptors were obtained from a woman aged 45-65 years with Graves' hyperthyroidism.

The CDR3 DNA follows: TGTGCCAGCAGCTTAAAGGGACAGGGTAATACAGATACGCAGTATTTT. It translates to CASSLKGQGNTDTQYF. This chain links TRBV7-3 with TRBJ2-3, with 9 bases that match TRBD1. Germline V gene data show CDR1 as SGHTA and CDR2 as FQGTGA. There are 16 residues in the CDR3. The V and J ends lost 1 base and 3 bases, in that order; junction bases with no gene match: 5.

This clonotype was counted many times. The chain carries TRBV28 and TRBJ2-7; TRBD2 matches at 9 bases. V shed 8 bases and J 7 bases; nucleotides not matched to a gene: 15. Germline V lookup: CDR1 MDHEN, CDR2 SYDVKM. This CDR3 has 15 residues. The CDR3 sequence is CASGSVAGVSWEQYF. CDR3 in DNA: TGTGCCAGCGGGAGCGTAGCGGGAGTTTCGTGGGAGCAGTACTTC.

The sample holds many counts of this clonotype. The gene calls are TRBV12-3 or TRBV12-4 and TRBJ2-1; no reliable D call. The CDR3 totals 16 residues. V dropped 3 bases and J dropped 0 bases, with 12 bases sitting between them. As DNA, the CDR3 is TGTGCCAGCAGTTTTGGGCGGACGAGCTCCTACAATGAGCAGTTCTTC. Amino acid sequence: CASSFGRTSSYNEQFF.

This clonotype has at least ten counts. This chain connects TRBV5-1 to TRBJ2-1, with 7 bases fitting TRBD2. With V trimmed by 3 bases and J by 7 bases, 4 bases remained unmatched. Germline assignment: CDR1 SGHRS and CDR2 YFSETQ. The CDR3 spans 13 residues. The CDR3 DNA follows: TGCGCCAGCAGCTCCGCAGCGGGAAATGAGCAGTTCTTC. This encodes CASSSAAGNEQFF.

The sample holds many counts of this clonotype. The chain has TRBV20-1 and TRBJ2-2; tentative D call: TRBD1 (6 bases). Germline V gene sequence: CDR1 DFQATT, CDR2 SNEGSKA (reference sequence). V was shortened by 5 bases and J by 5 bases, with 15 bases between the two germline ends. CDR3 length equals 14 residues. The CDR3 region has the DNA TGCAGTGCTCGGCTGGGGGCGATAACCGGGGAGCTGTTTTTT. This translates into CSARLGAITGELFF.

This clonotype was found many times. This chain uses TRBV24-1 with TRBJ1-5; 12 bases match TRBD1. Germline V lookup: CDR1 KGHDR, CDR2 SFDVKD. CDR3 length equals 15 residues. J lost 6 bases, V lost 4 bases, and 3 bases had no gene match. CDR3 protein: CATSEGTGGPQPQHF. DNA of the CDR3: TGTGCCACCAGTGAAGGGACAGGGGGCCCTCAGCCCCAGCATTTT.

There are a few counts of this clonotype. V is TRBV19 and J is TRBJ1-5, with TRBD1 identical over 10 bases. CDR1 and CDR2 from the germline V gene are LNHDA and SQIVND (reference sequence). V lost 4 bases, J lost 6 bases, and 6 bases stayed unmatched. This CDR3 comprises 15 residues. The CDR3 nucleotides are TGTGCCAGTAGTACCGAGACAGGGGGCGGTCAGCCCCAGCATTTT. It yields the protein CASSTETGGGQPQHF. The full variable domain, its missing parts supplied by reference TRBV19 and TRBJ1-5, is DGGITQSPKYLFRKEGQNVTLSCEQNLNHDAMYWYRQDPGQGLRLIYYSQIVNDFQKGDIAEGYSVSREKKESFPLTVTSAQKNPTAFYLCASSTETGGGQPQHFGDGTRLSIL.

This clonotype was detected ten times or more. The V gene is TRBV28, the J gene TRBJ1-1, with TRBD1 as a possible D gene (5 bases). CDR1 is MDHEN and CDR2 is SYDVKM in the germline V gene. The V end was cut by 5 bases, the J end by 8 bases, with 15 bases between. The CDR3 consists of 13 residues. The CDR3 here is CASSLNQGFEAFF. The CDR3 DNA follows: TGTGCCAGCAGTCTAAACCAGGGTTTCGAAGCTTTCTTT.

About this clonotype itself: This may arise from a read error, as a much more abundant clone is one base away. The rearrangement links TRBV28 to TRBJ1-6; D is possibly TRBD1 (6 bases). This CDR3 spans 15 amino acids. Germline V gene sequence: CDR1 MDHEN, CDR2 SYDVKM. The ends were cut back, 8 bases at V and 9 bases at J, with 20 bases in the middle. CDR3 sequence reads: CASGATQGLVSPLHF. The CDR3 DNA follows: TGTGCCAGCGGTGCGACACAGGGACTCGTTTCACCCCTCCACTTT.

The J gene is TRBJ2-5, the V gene TRBV11-3, with 9 nucleotides matching TRBD2. The V and J ends lost 5 bases and 3 bases, in that order; junction bases with no gene match: 10. Germline V gene sequence: CDR1 SGHNT, CDR2 YENEEA. CDR3 length equals 16 residues. CDR3 region: CASSTRAGGIEETQYF. The DNA for the CDR3 is TGTGCCAGCAGCACCCGAGCGGGGGGAATCGAAGAGACCCAGTACTTC.

This clonotype was seen at least ten times. The V and J genes are TRBV6-1 and TRBJ1-6; 11 bases agree with TRBD1. Germline values: CDR1 MNHNS, CDR2 SASEGT. The CDR3 spans 15 residues. J lost 9 bases, V lost 5 bases, and 6 bases had no gene match. The chain's CDR3 is CASSYGQGARSPLHF. As DNA, the CDR3 is TGTGCCAGCAGTTACGGACAGGGGGCGCGTTCACCCCTCCACTTT.

The sample holds a few counts of this clonotype. V is TRBV10-3 and J is TRBJ2-7, with D possibly TRBD2 on 6 matching bases. V was clipped by 0 bases and J by 6 bases, with 12 bases between them. CDR3 size: 14 residues. CDR1 and CDR2 from the germline V gene are ENHRY and SYGVKD. Here the CDR3 reads CAISESTRGAEQYF. CDR3 bases: TGTGCCATCAGTGAGTCGACTCGCGGGGCCGAGCAGTACTTC.

As regards this clonotype: The junction departs from the called germline gene at one end, perhaps through a read error. V is TRBV19 and J is TRBJ1-5; D might be TRBD1 (5 bases). CDR1 is LNHDA and CDR2 is SQIVND in the germline V gene (reference sequence). The CDR3 covers 15 residues. CDR3 residues: CASSIRGPGSQPQRF. CDR3 in DNA: TGTGCCAGTAGTATTAGGGGACCCGGTAGTCAGCCCCAGCGTTTT.

This clonotype occurred many times. This chain links TRBV10-3 with TRBJ2-3, with D hard to call. Germline lookup yields CDR1 ENHRY and CDR2 SYGVKD. Trimming took 6 bases from V and 6 from J, leaving 13 bases between them. This CDR3 has 13 residues. The CDR3 loop reads CAIREGATDTQYF. In DNA form, the CDR3 reads TGTGCCATCAGGGAAGGAGCTACGGATACGCAGTATTTT.

The table lists this clonotype with many counts. The rearrangement joins TRBV6-2 or TRBV6-3 to TRBJ2-3, with 9 bases matching TRBD2. CDR3 length equals 16 residues. Germline V gene sequence: CDR1 MNHEY, CDR2 SVGEGT. The ends lost 6 bases at V and 5 bases at J; junction bases unmatched: 12. CDR3 bases: TGTGCCAGCAGCAGCATTCTAGCGGGGAGAGTAGATACGCAGTATTTT. Translating it yields CASSSILAGRVDTQYF.

This clonotype showed up many times. The chain joins TRBV12-3 or TRBV12-4 to TRBJ2-3; D possibly corresponds to TRBD1 (6 bases). This CDR3 contains 14 residues. Deletions cut 3 bases from V and 4 bases from J, with 11 bases between. DNA for the CDR3: TGTGCCAGCAGTTTCGGACAGTTGGCAGATACGCAGTATTTT. Protein product: CASSFGQLADTQYF.

This clonotype was seen just once. The chain combines TRBV28 with TRBJ1-5; D not resolved. The V gene lost 5 bases and the J gene lost 4 bases, with 6 bases spanning the gap. The CDR3 is made up of 12 amino acids. Germline CDR1 is MDHEN and CDR2 is SYDVKM. The CDR3 here is CASSPTNQPQHF. The CDR3 DNA follows: TGTGCCAGCAGTCCAACGAATCAGCCCCAGCATTTT.

Only a few counts were recorded for this clonotype. The rearrangement uses TRBV2 and TRBJ1-6; D perhaps matches TRBD1 (5 bases). Germline V gene data show CDR1 as SNHLY and CDR2 as FYNNEI. This CDR3 has 16 residues. Between the trimmed V and J ends, which lost 3 bases and 10 bases, there was a span of 19 bases. The CDR3 DNA is TGTGCCAGCAGTGATGGTCAGGGTGTCAAAAGCTCACCCCTCCACTTT. It translates to CASSDGQGVKSSPLHF. The full variable domain, its missing parts supplied by reference TRBV2 and TRBJ1-6, is EPEVTQTPSHQVTQMGQEVILRCVPISNHLYFYWYRQILGQKVEFLVSFYNNEISEKSEIFDDQFSVERPDGSNFTLKIRSTKLEDSAMYFCASSDGQGVKSSPLHFGNGTRLTVT.

This clonotype was observed at least ten times. The V and J genes are TRBV18 and TRBJ2-6, with TRBD2 matching over 8 bases. V lost 4 bases, J lost 2 bases, and 1 base stayed unmatched. This CDR3 comprises 15 residues. CDR1 and CDR2 (germline): KGHSH, LQKENI. The CDR3: CASSQAGAGANVLTF. In DNA form, the CDR3 reads TGTGCCAGCTCACAAGCGGGAGCTGGGGCCAACGTCCTGACTTTC.

This clonotype was counted at least ten times. The rearrangement joins TRBV9 to TRBJ2-7; D is possibly TRBD1 (6 bases). Trimming cost V 1 base and J 3 bases, with 11 bases left between them. The CDR3 sequence is 14 residues long. The V gene's germline CDR1 is SGDLS and CDR2 YYNGEE. Here the CDR3 reads CASSVNRVDYEQYF. The DNA for the CDR3 is TGTGCCAGCAGCGTAAACAGGGTGGACTACGAGCAGTACTTC.

The sample holds a few counts of this clonotype. A junction end diverges from the germline sequence, so it may reflect a read error. The chain uses TRBV18 and TRBJ2-2; TRBD2 might be the D (5 bases). This CDR3 is built from 18 residues. CDR1 is KGHSH and CDR2 is LQKENI in the germline V gene. CDR3 amino acids: CASSRDPLRQRNTGELVF. For the CDR3, the DNA is TGTGCCAGCTCACGTGACCCACTCCGTCAACGGAACACCGGGGAGCTGGTTTTT.

The chain links TRBV28 to TRBJ1-1, with 7 bases fitting TRBD1. CDR1 and CDR2 (germline): MDHEN, SYDVKM. V was pared by 7 bases and J by 0 bases, with 11 bases of the junction left unmatched. This CDR3 has 16 amino acids. CDR3 loop: CASTSSPRGVNTEAFF. The CDR3, as DNA: TGTGCCAGCACCAGTTCGCCCAGGGGGGTGAACACTGAAGCTTTCTTT.

This clonotype appeared once. The CDR3 here is CASSALGRGLNQPQHF. The CDR3 DNA reads TGTGCCAGCAGTGCCTTAGGGAGGGGGCTCAATCAGCCCCAGCATTTT. The rearrangement uses TRBV27 and TRBJ1-5, with 7 positions matching TRBD1. Trimming removed 5 bases from V and 3 bases from J; junction bases left unmatched: 10. The CDR3 is 16 amino acids. In germline, CDR1 is MNHEY, CDR2 SMNVEV (reference sequence).

Many counts were recorded for this clonotype. V and J are TRBV18 and TRBJ2-1; D call uncertain. From germline, CDR1 is KGHSH and CDR2 LQKENI. V was trimmed by 6 bases and J by 6 bases, leaving 18 bases between them. The CDR3 length is 15 residues. CDR3 sequence reads: CASSPVSSGFNEQFF. The CDR3 nucleotides read TGTGCCAGCTCGCCCGTCTCTTCGGGTTTCAATGAGCAGTTCTTC.

Notes on this clonotype: Germline is not matched at one junction end, which may reflect a read error. The V and J genes are TRBV27 and TRBJ1-4, with D tentatively TRBD1 (6 bases). CDR3 length: 16 residues. CDR1 MNHEY and CDR2 SMNVEV come from the germline V gene (reference sequence). Here the CDR3 reads CASSLWGRGTNEKLFF. In DNA, the CDR3 is TGTGCCAGCAGCTTATGGGGGCGCGGGACTAATGAAAAACTGTTTTTT. Variable domain in full (rest from reference TRBV27 and TRBJ1-4): EAQVTQNPRYLITVTGKKLTVTCSQNMNHEYMSWYRQDPGLGLRQIYYSMNVEVTDKGDVPEGYKVSRKEKRNFPLILESPSPNQTSLYFCASSLWGRGTNEKLFFGSGTQLSVL.